The 28 T cell receptor beta chains listed next were all sequenced from one sample in a study of CD8+CD57+ T cells in acquired aplastic anemia. TCR beta VDJ combinations and CDR3 sequences were profiled from genomic DNA. TCRdb redid the calling of the reads with MiXCR, one entry per CDR3 protein. The table has about 210,000 distinct CDR3 sequences, approximately 57% seen once; the top ten hold 25% to 30%. The sequenced material came from sorted CD4+, CD8+, or CD8+CD57+ T cells (not recorded which) from PBMCs. Receptors were obtained from a human donor in good health.

This clonotype appeared a single time. The genes are TRBV5-6 and TRBJ1-2, with a tentative D call TRBD1 (5 bases). The CDR3 contains 14 residues. Germline V gene data show CDR1 as SGHDT and CDR2 as YYEEEE. The V gene lost 5 bases and the J gene lost 7 bases, with 18 bases spanning the gap. CDR3 sequence (DNA): TGTGCCAGCAGTTACGGGGGGACCATTTCTGGCTACACCTTC. Protein product: CASSYGGTISGYTF.

J is TRBJ2-5 and V is TRBV20-1, with TRBD2 identical over 15 bases. V trimming: 3 bases; J trimming: 7 bases; junction bases outside the gene matches: 6. CDR1 is DFQATT, CDR2 SNEGSKA, per germline (reference sequence). The CDR3 runs 15 residues. CDR3 in amino acids: CSARTGLAGGGTQYF. The CDR3 DNA follows: TGCAGTGCTAGGACGGGACTAGCGGGGGGAGGGACCCAGTACTTC.

The chain carries TRBV5-8 and TRBJ2-3; 9 bases are shared with TRBD2. CDR3 length: 14 residues. Germline CDR1 SGHTS, CDR2 YDEGEE. With 4 bases clipped from V and 4 bases from J, the junction kept 4 bases outside the gene matches. CDR3 sequence (DNA): TGTGCCAGCAGCCCCTTAGCGGGGGCAGATACGCAGTATTTT. It codes for CASSPLAGADTQYF.

This clonotype occurred a few times. This chain uses TRBV9 with TRBJ2-3, with TRBD2 as a possible D gene (6 bases). V dropped 4 bases and J dropped 3 bases, with 15 bases sitting between them. The germline V gene encodes CDR1 SGDLS and CDR2 YYNGEE. The CDR3 covers 15 residues. Written as DNA, the CDR3 is TGTGCCAGCAGCTTGGTACCAGGGAGGACAGATACGCAGTATTTT. Translation: CASSLVPGRTDTQYF.

This chain joins TRBV11-1 and TRBJ2-2, with 10 bases matching TRBD2. CDR1 and CDR2 (germline): SGHAT, FQDESV (reference sequence). The CDR3 contains 17 residues. The V and J ends lost 3 bases and 4 bases, in that order; junction bases with no gene match: 8. The CDR3 is CASSFRLAGEGTGELFF. The CDR3 DNA reads as TGTGCCAGCAGCTTCCGGCTAGCGGGAGAGGGCACCGGGGAGCTGTTTTTT.

The V and J genes are TRBV24-1 and TRBJ2-1, with TRBD1 matching 9 bases. Germline V gives CDR1 KGHDR, CDR2 SFDVKD. The V segment lost 4 bases and the J segment 3 bases; nucleotides outside the gene matches: 0. The CDR3 totals 14 residues. The CDR3 region is CATSEGQGYNEQFF. DNA for the CDR3: TGTGCCACCAGTGAGGGACAGGGCTACAATGAGCAGTTCTTC.

The chain links TRBV7-2 to TRBJ2-2; D is uncertain. CDR1 SGHTA and CDR2 FQGNSA come from the germline V gene. This CDR3 has 13 residues. V was pared by 1 base and J by 7 bases, with 7 bases between. CDR3 sequence reads: CASSLVDGGELFF. DNA for the CDR3: TGTGCCAGCAGCTTAGTCGACGGCGGGGAGCTGTTTTTT.

This clonotype was observed once. The V and J genes are TRBV10-3 and TRBJ2-2; a possible D gene is TRBD1 (5 bases). V lost 3 bases, J lost 6 bases, and 5 bases lay in between. Per germline, CDR1 ENHRY and CDR2 SYGVKD. The CDR3 sequence is 12 residues long. CDR3 sequence: CAISEGAGELFF. As DNA, the CDR3 is TGTGCCATCAGTGAAGGGGCCGGGGAGCTGTTTTTT.

This chain connects TRBV25-1 to TRBJ2-1, with 10 bases that match TRBD2. The trim removed 3 bases at V and 9 bases at J, leaving 5 bases unmatched. Germline assignment: CDR1 MGHDK and CDR2 SYGVNS. CDR3 size: 14 residues. The CDR3 loop is CASSDSTSGPEQFF. In nucleotides, the CDR3 is TGTGCCAGCAGTGACTCGACTAGCGGGCCTGAGCAGTTCTTC.

The chain has TRBV20-1 and TRBJ2-7, with TRBD2 matching 7 bases. V lost 1 base to trimming and J lost 4 bases; unmatched junction nucleotides: 7. This CDR3 comprises 14 residues. Germline values: CDR1 DFQATT, CDR2 SNEGSKA (reference sequence). The CDR3 bases are TGCAGTGCTAGAGTCGGCGGGGGAAAGTACGAGCAGTACTTC. This encodes CSARVGGGKYEQYF.

V gene TRBV9 combines with J gene TRBJ2-7; no reliable D call. The CDR3 has 14 amino acids. The V end lost 4 bases, the J end lost 5 bases, and 16 bases lay between the germline ends. CDR1 is SGDLS, CDR2 YYNGEE, per germline. The CDR3: CASSLLDVGHEQYF. DNA of the CDR3: TGTGCCAGCAGCTTGTTGGACGTTGGCCACGAGCAGTACTTC.

This chain joins TRBV2 and TRBJ1-1, with D possibly matching TRBD1 (5 bases). V lost 6 bases, J lost 1 base, and 15 bases lay in between. The CDR3 runs 15 residues. Germline lookup yields CDR1 SNHLY and CDR2 FYNNEI. The CDR3 protein is CASRTMGRTNTEAFF. In DNA form, the CDR3 reads TGTGCCAGCAGAACGATGGGACGGACGAACACTGAAGCTTTCTTT.

The chain joins TRBV5-8 to TRBJ2-7, with 11 nucleotides matching TRBD2. The V gene end was trimmed by 3 bases and the J gene end by 1 base; junction bases not matched to a gene: 6. In germline, CDR1 is SGHTS, CDR2 YDEGEE. The CDR3 has 16 residues. CDR3 in amino acids: CASSWETSGESYEQYF. DNA for the CDR3: TGTGCCAGCAGCTGGGAGACTAGCGGGGAGTCCTACGAGCAGTACTTC.

The gene calls are TRBV10-2 and TRBJ1-5, with D unclear. Trimming stripped 6 bases from V and 3 bases from J, with 12 bases between. The V gene's germline CDR1 is WSHSY and CDR2 SAAADI. There are 14 residues in the CDR3. The CDR3 sequence: CASRQVTYNQPQHF. Written as DNA, the CDR3 is TGCGCCAGCAGGCAGGTCACCTACAATCAGCCCCAGCATTTT.

J is TRBJ1-3 and V is TRBV2, with D possibly being TRBD1 (5 bases). The CDR3 is 14 residues long. The germline gives CDR1 SNHLY, CDR2 FYNNEI. The V and J ends lost 8 bases and 3 bases respectively, with 14 bases between them. CDR3 sequence: CASAVTGGGNTIYF. CDR3 coding DNA: TGTGCCAGCGCTGTTACAGGAGGTGGAAACACCATATATTTT.

At least ten counts were recorded for this clonotype. This rearrangement joins TRBV6-5 to TRBJ2-1, with D possibly TRBD1 on 5 matching bases. V dropped 0 bases and J dropped 2 bases, with 5 bases sitting between them. CDR3 length equals 14 residues. The germline V gene has CDR1 MNHEY and CDR2 SVGAGI. The CDR3 spells CASSYSDTYNEQFF. CDR3 bases: TGTGCCAGCAGTTACTCGGACACCTACAATGAGCAGTTCTTC.

This clonotype appeared a single time. Being one base from a much bigger clone, this may be a read error. A read error is likely, as this CDR3 ends without the conserved phenylalanine or tryptophan. This chain uses TRBV10-3 with TRBJ1-2; tentatively, D is TRBD1 (6 bases). Germline CDR1 is ENHRY and CDR2 is SYGVKD. The CDR3 loop spans 16 amino acids. CDR3 sequence (DNA): TGTGCTATCAGTGAGGAACAAGGGACACCAAGCTATGGCTACACCTCC. Protein: CAISEEQGTPSYGYTS.

This clonotype was counted only a few times. The chain recombines TRBV19 with TRBJ2-7, with D uncertain. Germline V gene lookup returns CDR1 LNHDA and CDR2 SQIVND (reference sequence). The CDR3 runs to 14 residues. V shed 4 bases and J shed 0 bases, with 10 bases lying between them. The CDR3 region has the DNA TGTGCCAGTAGTACCGACTCGAGCTCCTACGAGCAGTACTTC. Amino acid sequence: CASSTDSSSYEQYF.

The J gene is TRBJ1-5, the V gene TRBV20-1, with TRBD1 identical over 7 bases. The junction had 5 bases not matched to a gene; V was cut back by 1 base and J by 2 bases. The germline V gene has CDR1 DFQATT and CDR2 SNEGSKA (reference sequence). CDR3 length: 15 residues. The CDR3 protein is CSARAGGSGNQPQHF. The CDR3 coding sequence is TGCAGTGCTAGAGCAGGGGGGTCGGGCAATCAGCCCCAGCATTTT.

This chain links TRBV7-9 with TRBJ2-5, with a tentative D call TRBD1 (5 bases). From germline, CDR1 is SEHNR and CDR2 FQNEAQ (reference sequence). This CDR3 is 14 amino acids long. V shed 5 bases and J shed 2 bases, with 12 bases lying between them. Here the CDR3 reads CASSRAQGQETQYF. The DNA for the CDR3 is TGTGCCAGCAGCCGAGCCCAGGGTCAAGAGACCCAGTACTTC.

The J gene is TRBJ2-7, the V gene TRBV7-2; the D gene could be TRBD1 or TRBD2 (6 bases each). The germline V gene has CDR1 SGHTA and CDR2 FQGNSA. The CDR3 runs 15 residues. The germline V and J ends were trimmed by 3 bases and 2 bases, with 14 bases remaining between them. CDR3 residues: CASSLLQGGTYEQYF. The CDR3 nucleotides are TGTGCCAGCAGCTTGTTACAGGGAGGTACCTACGAGCAGTACTTC.

This chain uses TRBV19 with TRBJ1-6; 9 bases fit TRBD1. The CDR3 is made up of 14 amino acids. Germline V lookup: CDR1 LNHDA, CDR2 SQIVND (reference sequence). V shed 6 bases and J 9 bases; nucleotides not matched to a gene: 6. The CDR3 coding sequence is TGTGCCAGTAGCCCACAGGGGGCAGCTTCACCCCTCCACTTT. It is translated as CASSPQGAASPLHF.

The chain couples TRBV6-6 to TRBJ1-2, with TRBD1 matching 7 bases. V shed 2 bases and J 3 bases; nucleotides not matched to a gene: 3. The CDR3 runs to 14 residues. CDR1 is MNHNY and CDR2 is SVGAGI in the germline V gene (reference sequence). The CDR3: CASSYVQGDYGYTF. For the CDR3, the DNA is TGTGCCAGCAGTTACGTGCAGGGGGACTATGGCTACACCTTC.

This clonotype has a count of ten or more. The chain couples TRBV19 to TRBJ2-1; D gene unclear. The CDR3 runs to 12 residues. Trimming shortened V by 3 bases and J by 7 bases, and 7 bases separated the two germline ends. Germline-derived CDR1 and CDR2 are LNHDA and SQIVND (reference sequence). CDR3 DNA: TGTGCCAGTAGTATTCCACTGAATGAGCAGTTCTTC. Translation gives CASSIPLNEQFF.

Worth noting for this clonotype: This could be a read error, since a much larger clone is one nucleotide away. The chain uses TRBV6-2 or TRBV6-3 and TRBJ1-2; D not resolved. Between the trimmed V and J ends, which lost 7 bases and 4 bases, there was a span of 16 bases. Per germline, CDR1 MNHEY and CDR2 SVGEGT. The CDR3 is 14 residues long. In DNA form, the CDR3 reads TGTGCCAGCAAACCGGTACAACTGACCTATGGCTACACCTTC. Translation gives CASKPVQLTYGYTF.

A word on this clonotype: One end of the junction is discordant with germline, which a read error may explain. DNA for the CDR3: TGTGCCAGATCACAGGGGGCGCCCGGGGTCAACGTCCTGACTTTC. This codes for CARSQGAPGVNVLTF. The chain links TRBV10-3 to TRBJ2-6; 9 bases are shared with TRBD1. The CDR3 is 15 amino acids. In germline, CDR1 is ENHRY, CDR2 SYGVKD.

CDR3 sequence: CAISESAPYEQYF. In nucleotides, the CDR3 is TGTGCCATCAGTGAGTCCGCACCTTACGAGCAGTACTTC. The genes are TRBV10-3 and TRBJ2-7; D gene ambiguous. The V gene lost 0 bases and the J gene lost 4 bases, with 7 bases spanning the gap. In germline, CDR1 is ENHRY, CDR2 SYGVKD. The CDR3 covers 13 residues.

The table lists this clonotype with a few counts. The chain employs TRBV14 and TRBJ1-5, with no clear D. V shed 1 base and J shed 5 bases, with 6 bases lying between them. Germline CDR1 reads SGHDN; CDR2 reads FVKESK. This CDR3 contains 13 residues. CDR3 residues: CASSQGSYQPQHF. CDR3 DNA: TGTGCCAGCAGCCAAGGCTCATATCAGCCCCAGCATTTT.